This TCR beta chain originates from a study of CD8 T cells in ankylosing spondylitis. MiXCR, run by TCRdb on the 5' RACE reads, gives a single entry per CDR3 protein. Of more than 30,000 distinct CDR3 sequences listed, about 10% are singletons. The CDR3 is made up of 18 amino acids. Per germline, CDR1 LNHNV and CDR2 YYDKDF (reference sequence). The V and J ends lost 0 bases and 0 bases respectively, with 16 bases between them. This clonotype was seen repeatedly, ten times or more. The TCR originated in a male donor with ankylosing spondylitis. The rearrangement links TRBV15 to TRBJ2-3; D gene ambiguous. The material sequenced was synovial fluid, either unsorted or a sorted T cell fraction (not recorded which). The CDR3 loop reads CATSRDPGIFSSTDTQYF. In nucleotides, the CDR3 is TGTGCCACCAGCAGAGATCCGGGCATCTTTTCTAGCACAGATACGCAGTATTTT.